This T cell receptor beta chain was documented in a study of vaccination and CD4 T cells after COVID-19. Study-wide background: Ranging from 14 to 241, the interval between dose two and post-vaccine sampling had a median of about ten weeks. Study-level points and caveats: Relatively few convalescent patients were studied; early post-infection timepoints were not included.

Oncomine TCR Beta short-read sequencing was applied to DNA from cultured CD4+ T cells. TCRdb re-derived calls from the PCR reads in MiXCR, one entry per CDR3 protein. Here the sample spans about 12,000 distinct CDR3 sequences, around half being singletons. This clonotype was detected only a few times. What it recognizes is unknown. Treatment: approximately nine-day PBMC culture with coronavirus spike peptide pools or control peptides (ViraFEST assay). The CDR3 contains 15 residues. With V trimmed by 5 bases and J by 4 bases, 4 bases remained unmatched. Germline CDR1 and CDR2: SGHNT and YENEEA. This receptor was obtained from a human donor who had recovered from COVID-19. What was sequenced was CD4+ T cells from blood, cultured in vitro. The chain joins TRBV11-3 to TRBJ2-2, with 10 bases lining up with TRBD2. Written as DNA, the CDR3 is TGTGCCAGCAGCATCGGGACTAGCGCCACCGGGGAGCTGTTTTTT. Translated: CASSIGTSATGELFF.